Presented here are 12 T cell receptor beta chains from one specimen sequenced in a study of blood T cell repertoires in COVID-19. This table comes from immunoSEQ multiplex PCR, and its TCRdb copy is limited to in-frame clones, with some not included. This table holds 55,000 to 75,000 clones, 82% found once. Sequences were obtained from peripheral blood. The origin of the receptors is a man aged 80 or over with active COVID-19.

The chain couples TRBV7-9 to TRBJ2-7; D ambiguous. The CDR3 covers 11 residues. The germline V gene has CDR1 SEHNR and CDR2 FQNEAQ (reference sequence). With 10 bases removed from V and 2 bases from J, the gap between germline ends came to 9 bases. The CDR3 protein is CATAETYEQYF. The CDR3 DNA sequence: TGTGCCACCGCAGAAACCTACGAGCAGTACTTC.

The rearrangement uses TRBV4-1 and TRBJ2-2, with 8 bases that match TRBD2. CDR3 length: 19 amino acids. With V trimmed by 0 bases and J by 2 bases, 11 bases remained unmatched. Germline V gene data show CDR1 as MGHRA and CDR2 as YSYEKL. For the CDR3, the DNA is TGCGCCAGCAGCCAAGATCCCGGCGGGGGGACTTCTAACACCGGGGAGCTGTTTTTT. The encoded protein is CASSQDPGGGTSNTGELFF.

The V and J genes are TRBV6-1 and TRBJ2-3, with unresolved D. In germline, CDR1 is MNHNS, CDR2 SASEGT. V was pared by 0 bases and J by 4 bases, with 8 bases between. CDR3 length equals 14 residues. CDR3 coding DNA: TGTGCCAGCAGTGAAGCCCCTAGACCAGATACGCAGTATTTT. It encodes CASSEAPRPDTQYF.

The chain has TRBV27 and TRBJ2-1; 7 bases are a match to TRBD2. With V trimmed by 6 bases and J by 4 bases, 6 bases remained unmatched. CDR1 is MNHEY and CDR2 is SMNVEV in the germline V gene (reference sequence). This CDR3 region has 14 residues. The CDR3 region is CASRLSGIYNEQFF. The CDR3 DNA sequence: TGTGCCAGCAGACTAAGCGGGATTTACAATGAGCAGTTCTTC.

The rearrangement links TRBV5-1 to TRBJ2-5, with D maybe TRBD1 (5 bases). Trimming left V 1 base short and J 5 bases short, with 12 bases between. The CDR3 spans 14 residues. Germline lookup yields CDR1 SGHRS and CDR2 YFSETQ. CDR3 bases: TGCGCCAGCAGCTTGAAAGGGGTTATGGAGACCCAGTACTTC. It encodes CASSLKGVMETQYF.

The chain uses TRBV5-6 and TRBJ2-1, with D possibly being TRBD2 (5 bases). This CDR3 spans 16 amino acids. Germline V gene data show CDR1 as SGHDT and CDR2 as YYEEEE. Trimming left V 4 bases short and J 9 bases short, with 23 bases between. This chain's CDR3 is CASSHNTAVARGEQFF. The CDR3 nucleotides are TGTGCCAGCAGCCACAACACCGCTGTGGCACGGGGTGAGCAGTTCTTC.

The CDR3 DNA sequence: TGTGCCAGGTACACAGGGGCCACAGATACGCAGTATTTT. Residues: CARYTGATDTQYF. J is TRBJ2-3 and V is TRBV12-3 or TRBV12-4; 7 bases match TRBD1. There are 13 residues in the CDR3. The trim removed 9 bases at V and 2 bases at J, leaving 5 bases unmatched.

This chain uses TRBV24-1 with TRBJ2-3; the match to TRBD2 covers 10 bases. J was trimmed by 1 base and V by 4 bases; bases with no gene match: 7. The germline V gene encodes CDR1 KGHDR and CDR2 SFDVKD. The length of the CDR3 is 17 residues. The CDR3 nucleotides read TGTGCCACCAGTGACCCGGGGACTAGCGCGGGCACAGATACGCAGTATTTT. This codes for CATSDPGTSAGTDTQYF.

In this sample, this clone turned up a few times. The chain uses TRBV24-1 and TRBJ2-2; 7 bases agree with TRBD1. V was pared by 3 bases and J by 5 bases, with 8 bases of the junction left unmatched. The CDR3 length is 16 residues. Germline lookup yields CDR1 KGHDR and CDR2 SFDVKD. CDR3 amino acids: CATSDPRQGRTGELFF. CDR3 coding DNA: TGTGCCACCAGTGATCCCCGACAGGGTCGGACCGGGGAGCTGTTTTTT.

The V call is TRBV15, the J call TRBJ2-3, with a possible D match to TRBD2 (7 bases). Between the trimmed V and J ends, which lost 2 bases and 4 bases, there was a span of 16 bases. The germline V gene encodes CDR1 LNHNV and CDR2 YYDKDF (reference sequence). The CDR3 extends over 16 amino acids. CDR3 sequence: CATSRSTGRVADTQYF. CDR3 DNA sequence: TGTGCCACCAGCAGATCTACAGGGAGGGTTGCAGATACGCAGTATTTT.

About this clone itself: Other DNA variants within this sample encode the same CDR3. The V call is TRBV7-2, the J call TRBJ2-1, with 7 bases aligning to TRBD2. The trim removed 9 bases at V and 8 bases at J, leaving 16 bases unmatched. In germline, CDR1 is SGHTA, CDR2 FQGNSA. The CDR3 loop spans 15 amino acids. CDR3 coding DNA: TGTGCCAGTAGTTGGAGGAGGGAGGGCCTCTATGAGCAGTTCTTC. Translation gives CASSWRREGLYEQFF. The variable domain in full, with the rest retrieved from reference TRBV7-2 and TRBJ2-1, is GAGVSQSPSNKVTEKGKDVELRCDPISGHTALYWYRQSLGQGLEFLIYFQGNSAPDKSGLPSDRFSAERTGGSVSTLTIQRTQQEDSAVYLCASSWRREGLYEQFFGPGTRLTVL.

This clone was detected only a few times. The chain has TRBV30 and TRBJ1-5; D gene uncertain. The V gene's germline CDR1 is GTSNPN and CDR2 SVGIG (reference sequence). The CDR3 spans 14 residues. V was pared by 3 bases and J by 7 bases, with 16 bases between. This chain's CDR3 is CAWRAGSSGQPQHF. The CDR3 DNA reads as TGTGCCTGGAGGGCTGGATCAAGCGGGCAGCCCCAGCATTTT.